This record covers a single T cell receptor beta chain. The junction differs from germline at one of its ends, possibly a read error. A second PCR of about 7 to 12 cycles used a sample-barcoded 5' primer and a J-beta primer mix. Each cDNA molecule was tagged by a template-switch adaptor that had 12 random nucleotides. TCRdb analysed the 5' RACE reads with MiXCR anew, one entry per CDR3 protein. The data hold about 1.8 million distinct CDR3 sequences, with about 49% observed a single time. This entry belongs to a study of blood T cells in healthy people across ages. This sequence was found in a woman between 35 and 50 years old in good health. What was sequenced was blood.

The CDR3 DNA is TGCGCCAGCAACCAAGTAGCGGGGAGATTCTACAATGAGCAGTTCTTC. Protein: CASNQVAGRFYNEQFF. The chain joins TRBV4-1 to TRBJ2-1; 8 bases align to TRBD2. This CDR3 comprises 16 residues. Germline CDR1 MGHRA, CDR2 YSYEKL.